Presented here are 16 T cell receptor beta chains from one specimen sequenced in a study of shared clonotypes between healthy human individuals. Clones were read by immunoSEQ multiplex PCR, and TCRdb kept only the in-frame ones, dropping some. The sample yields just over 2,000,000 clones, about 95% seen once. Sequenced: naive CD4+ T cells sorted from blood. As to subset: CD45RA+ positively selected. Source of these receptors: a man between 18 and 29 years old in good health.

The DNA of the CDR3 is TGTGCCGGATTCAGGGGTATTAAGGACACCGGGGAGCTGTTTTTT. Translated: CAGFRGIKDTGELFF. V usage is TRBV7-2 and J usage is TRBJ2-2; D might be TRBD1 (6 bases). This CDR3 contains 15 residues. CDR1 SGHTA and CDR2 FQGNSA come from the germline V gene. V shed 11 bases and J shed 3 bases, with 19 bases lying between them. Full variable domain (remainder filled in from reference TRBV7-2 and TRBJ2-2): GAGVSQSPSNKVTEKGKDVELRCDPISGHTALYWYRQSLGQGLEFLIYFQGNSAPDKSGLPSDRFSAERTGGSVSTLTIQRTQQEDSAVYLCAGFRGIKDTGELFFGEGSRLTVL.

The V call is TRBV29-1, the J call TRBJ2-5, with D perhaps matching TRBD1 (6 bases). The CDR3 spans 13 residues. With 3 bases removed from V and 6 bases from J, the gap between germline ends came to 14 bases. Germline V CDR1 and CDR2: SQVTM, ANQGSEA. CDR3 sequence: CSVDEGWGQTQYF. The DNA of the CDR3 is TGCAGCGTTGACGAGGGTTGGGGGCAGACCCAGTACTTC.

This chain links TRBV5-1 with TRBJ2-2; D gene unclear. The germline gives CDR1 SGHRS, CDR2 YFSETQ. Trimming left V 7 bases short and J 0 bases short, with 7 bases between. The CDR3 is made up of 13 amino acids. The chain's CDR3 is CASLLANTGELFF. CDR3 coding DNA: TGCGCCAGCTTATTGGCGAACACCGGGGAGCTGTTTTTT.

The table lists this clone with a count of one. V is TRBV6-6 and J is TRBJ2-7; D ambiguous. The CDR3 has 13 amino acids. V was pared by 5 bases and J by 3 bases, with 11 bases between. Per the germline V gene, CDR1 is MNHNY and CDR2 is SVGAGI (reference sequence). CDR3 sequence: CASSPNEYYEQYF. DNA for the CDR3: TGTGCCAGCAGTCCCAACGAATACTACGAGCAGTACTTC.

The V call is TRBV9, the J call TRBJ1-1; D is unresolved. Between the trimmed V and J ends, which lost 3 bases and 0 bases, there was a span of 18 bases. Germline V gene data show CDR1 as SGDLS and CDR2 as YYNGEE. The CDR3 totals 17 residues. CDR3 DNA sequence: TGTGCCAGCAGCGCCGAGCCCGGGCCGTCTTTGAACACTGAAGCTTTCTTT. It encodes CASSAEPGPSLNTEAFF.

The J gene is TRBJ2-7, the V gene TRBV10-1; 8 bases agree with TRBD2. From germline, CDR1 is WNHNN and CDR2 SYGVQD (reference sequence). V dropped 7 bases and J dropped 5; count of bases not matched to a gene: 10. This CDR3 comprises 14 residues. CDR3 coding DNA: TGCGCCAGCACCTCCGGGAGGGGACCCCACGAGCAGTACTTC. This codes for CASTSGRGPHEQYF.

V gene TRBV27 combines with J gene TRBJ1-2, with 8 bases lining up with TRBD1. Germline V gene lookup returns CDR1 MNHEY and CDR2 SMNVEV (reference sequence). This CDR3 contains 16 residues. J was trimmed by 6 bases and V by 1 base; bases with no gene match: 10. CDR3 DNA sequence: TGTGCCAGCAGTTTATATCCGCGACAGGGGCAAGATGGCTACACCTTC. The encoded protein is CASSLYPRQGQDGYTF.

The chain links TRBV5-1 to TRBJ2-1, with TRBD2 identical over 14 bases. The germline V gene encodes CDR1 SGHRS and CDR2 YFSETQ. The CDR3 covers 16 residues. J was trimmed by 8 bases and V by 6 bases; bases with no gene match: 10. The CDR3 coding sequence is TGCGCCAGCACCCAATCGACTAGCGGGAGGGCGGATGAGCAGTTCTTC. Translated, it gives CASTQSTSGRADEQFF.

The rearrangement links TRBV5-1 to TRBJ2-5, with TRBD1 matching over 8 bases. V dropped 0 bases and J dropped 2; count of bases not matched to a gene: 9. The germline gives CDR1 SGHRS, CDR2 YFSETQ. CDR3 length equals 17 residues. DNA for the CDR3: TGCGCCAGCAGCTTGGCCTCAGGGGGCGTCGGTCAAGAGACCCAGTACTTC. Its protein product is CASSLASGGVGQETQYF.

With respect to this clone: This sample includes further DNA sequences coding for the same CDR3. The chain uses TRBV30 and TRBJ1-1, with no clear D. The V and J ends lost 0 bases and 0 bases respectively, with 8 bases between them. The CDR3 consists of 14 residues. Germline V gene data show CDR1 as GTSNPN and CDR2 as SVGIG (reference sequence). CDR3 DNA sequence: TGTGCCTGGAGTGTACCGGGCATGAACACTGAAGCTTTCTTT. Translating it yields CAWSVPGMNTEAFF.

This sequence joins TRBV29-1 and TRBJ2-1; TRBD2 is a possible D gene (5 bases). Looked up from germline, CDR1 is SQVTM and CDR2 is ANQGSEA. There are 14 residues in the CDR3. CDR3: CSHGKGYAGNEQFF. In DNA, the CDR3 is TGCAGTCACGGGAAGGGCTACGCAGGCAATGAGCAGTTCTTC.

The chain employs TRBV6-5 and TRBJ1-6, with unresolved D. V was shortened by 3 bases and J by 9 bases, with 18 bases between the two germline ends. Germline CDR1 reads MNHEY; CDR2 reads SVGAGI. This CDR3 comprises 16 residues. The CDR3 region is CASSYSGSFIGSPLHF. The CDR3 nucleotides are TGTGCCAGCAGTTATTCGGGGAGCTTTATAGGTTCACCCCTCCACTTT.

This clone was found once. The V gene is TRBV19, the J gene TRBJ1-2; no clear D gene. With 3 bases removed from V and 2 bases from J, the gap between germline ends came to 13 bases. The CDR3 sequence is 15 residues long. Germline-derived CDR1 and CDR2 are LNHDA and SQIVND (reference sequence). The CDR3 DNA sequence: TGTGCCAGTAGTATTCTGTCTCCAGGCAACTATGGCTACACCTTC. Residues: CASSILSPGNYGYTF.

J is TRBJ2-2 and V is TRBV10-3; 12 bases map to TRBD1. Trimming took 8 bases from V and 7 from J; bases not matched to a gene: 5. The CDR3 loop spans 14 amino acids. Germline V gives CDR1 ENHRY, CDR2 SYGVKD. The CDR3 here is CAIPGTGGFGELFF. Written as DNA, the CDR3 is TGTGCCATCCCCGGGACAGGGGGCTTCGGGGAGCTGTTTTTT.

The chain has TRBV30 and TRBJ2-6, with D possibly matching TRBD2 (6 bases). The CDR3 covers 14 residues. CDR1 and CDR2 (germline): GTSNPN, SVGIG (reference sequence). V lost 4 bases to trimming and J lost 3 bases, with 10 bases between them. Here the CDR3 reads CAWMEGNGANVLTF. In DNA form, the CDR3 reads TGTGCCTGGATGGAGGGGAATGGGGCCAACGTCCTGACTTTC.

This chain connects TRBV11-2 to TRBJ2-7, with TRBD2 identical over 12 bases. This CDR3 is 16 amino acids long. Germline assignment: CDR1 SGHAT and CDR2 FQNNGV. The J segment lost 2 bases and the V segment lost 1 base, leaving 3 bases of the junction unmatched. The CDR3 nucleotides read TGTGCCAGCAGCTTAGCACTAGCGGGGGGAGCCTACGAGCAGTACTTC. Residues: CASSLALAGGAYEQYF. The full variable domain, rest sourced from reference TRBV11-2 and TRBJ2-7, is EAGVAQSPRYKIIEKRQSVAFWCNPISGHATLYWYQQILGQGPKLLIQFQNNGVVDDSQLPKDRFSAERLKGVDSTLKIQPAKLEDSAVYLCASSLALAGGAYEQYFGPGTRLTVT.